Listed below are T cell receptor beta chains from one sample, sequenced in a study of T cells expressing NK-cell markers. Using the 5' RACE reads, TCRdb records one entry per CDR3 protein without DNA. The sample has 350,000 to 500,000 distinct CDR3 sequences. Sequences were obtained from blood T cells: a sorted CD56 or NKG2C T cell subset, CD4+ or CD8+ T cells, or bulk PBMC T cells (not recorded which). Receptor source: a woman between 18 and 75 years old in good health. Both conserved end residues are part of each CDR3.

J gene	V gene	CDR3 protein
TRBJ1-4	TRBV7-8	CASSPTGLNNEKLFF
TRBJ1-2	TRBV18	CASSRGTDRTTF
TRBJ1-6	TRBV9	CASSVVGGGISNSPLHF
TRBJ1-5	TRBV6-1	CASSRRRSNQPQHF
TRBJ2-1	TRBV11-3	CASSLRSNEQFF
TRBJ2-3	TRBV18	CASSPPGNSTQCF
TRBJ2-3	TRBV28	CASSFIAASTDTQYF
TRBJ1-2	TRBV7-9	CASSLGDRGRYTF
TRBJ1-4	TRBV15	CATSFRTGVEAANEKLFF
TRBJ2-1	TRBV20-1	CSAGETSGALGEQFF
TRBJ2-7	TRBV5-6	CASSPEVRDAKSYEQYF
TRBJ1-2	TRBV5-6	CASSQTHTRINYGYTF
TRBJ2-1	TRBV27	CASSQKGSSYNEQFF
TRBJ2-3	TRBV4-1	CASSREASGGTADTQYF
TRBJ2-3	TRBV6-1	CASSQDGSSTDTQYF
TRBJ2-1	TRBV6-2/TRBV6-3	CASRSTGGRVNEQFF
TRBJ2-5	TRBV20-1	CSTNPGSGSQETQYF
TRBJ1-1	TRBV2	CASRLTTRGTEAFF
TRBJ1-6	TRBV4-3	CASSQAGRLNSPLHF
TRBJ1-2	TRBV11-2	CASSPWGGYGYTF
TRBJ1-3	TRBV20-1	CSAITGLSGNTIYF
TRBJ2-7	TRBV6-2/TRBV6-3	CASSTRTEYEQYF
TRBJ2-3	TRBV11-3	CASSLDLLAGITDTQYF
TRBJ2-1	TRBV6-2/TRBV6-3	CASRETSSYNEQFF
TRBJ2-1	TRBV18	CASSPTWGRENEQFF
TRBJ2-1	TRBV5-1	CASSLSSGSRNEQFF
TRBJ2-3	TRBV5-1	CASSLGDYHTDTQYF
TRBJ2-1	TRBV12-3/TRBV12-4	CASSSPGGLRNEQFF
TRBJ2-1	TRBV7-2	CASSLARRTSGASSYNEQFF
TRBJ2-1	TRBV30	CAWSVKRLAGTYNEQFF
TRBJ2-2	TRBV6-1	CASRWWDADTGELFF
TRBJ1-1	TRBV25-1	CASSEGLGENTEAFF
TRBJ1-2	TRBV12-3/TRBV12-4	CASSSEDYGYTF
TRBJ1-5	TRBV7-2	CASSSTRQPQHF
TRBJ1-5	TRBV15	CATNEFLDQPQHF
TRBJ2-1	TRBV30	CAWSLGLKYNEQFF
TRBJ2-5	TRBV7-9	CASSLLGVGYQETQYF
TRBJ2-1	TRBV7-2	CASSLVGVGGLEQFF
TRBJ1-5	TRBV20-1	CSARAGEYSNQPQHF
TRBJ1-1	TRBV7-2	CASNVNQNRDTEAFF
TRBJ2-7	TRBV29-1	CSVAGRVSYEQYF
TRBJ2-4	TRBV20-1	CSATYDIEVQYF
TRBJ2-1	TRBV15	CATSRSGTGVSNEQFF
TRBJ2-1	TRBV27	CASSFGGLANEQFF
TRBJ2-1	TRBV5-1	CASSLRGQGLHEQFF
TRBJ2-5	TRBV29-1	CSVEDGAGVSETQYF
TRBJ2-2	TRBV18	CASSPKPQYTGELFF
TRBJ2-1	TRBV5-1	CASSPRAGGGYNEQFF
TRBJ2-1	TRBV20-1	CSEAHGSHNEQFF